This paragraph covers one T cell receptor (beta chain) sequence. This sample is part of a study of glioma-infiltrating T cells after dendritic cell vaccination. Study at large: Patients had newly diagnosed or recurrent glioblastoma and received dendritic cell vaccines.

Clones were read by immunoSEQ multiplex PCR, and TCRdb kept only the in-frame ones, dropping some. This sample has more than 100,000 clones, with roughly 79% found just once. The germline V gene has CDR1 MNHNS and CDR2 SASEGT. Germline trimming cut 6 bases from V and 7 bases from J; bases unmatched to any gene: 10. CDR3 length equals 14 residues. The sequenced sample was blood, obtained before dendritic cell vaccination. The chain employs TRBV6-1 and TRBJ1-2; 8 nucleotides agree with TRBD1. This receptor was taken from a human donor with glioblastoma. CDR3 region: CASSRTDREGGYTF. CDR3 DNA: TGTGCCAGCAGCAGAACGGACAGGGAAGGTGGCTACACCTTC.